This T cell receptor (beta chain) was observed in a study of OX40 agonist ivuxolimab in advanced cancers. Study-level background: Partial responses were achieved by three patients: one hepatocellular carcinoma, two cutaneous melanoma.

The germline V gene has CDR1 SQVTM and CDR2 ANQGSEA. The CDR3 is 13 amino acids. V dropped 6 bases and J dropped 1; count of bases not matched to a gene: 4. Concerning this clone: Its specificity is not known.

Assay: immunoSEQ multiplex PCR; the TCRdb copy retains only in-frame clones and omits some. In the table there are about 86,000 clones, under 95% of which are singletons. At cycle 4 day 1, cycle 7 day 1, and baseline, blood was sampled. Study findings and constraints: Clones of CD4+ and CD8+ blood T cells grew by week 6 at doses of 0.1 to 3.0 mg/kg. Partial responders at 0.1-3.0 mg/kg had among the lowest clonal expansion.

J is TRBJ1-1 and V is TRBV29-1, with TRBD1 identical over 8 bases. This sequence originates from an adult with an advanced solid tumor such as melanoma, head and neck, liver or kidney cancer. Here the sequenced sample was CD4+ or CD8+ T cells sorted from blood, taken in a trial of the OX40 agonist ivuxolimab. CDR3 bases: TGCAGCGTCGGGGACAGGTCGAACACTGAAGCTTTCTTT. As protein: CSVGDRSNTEAFF.